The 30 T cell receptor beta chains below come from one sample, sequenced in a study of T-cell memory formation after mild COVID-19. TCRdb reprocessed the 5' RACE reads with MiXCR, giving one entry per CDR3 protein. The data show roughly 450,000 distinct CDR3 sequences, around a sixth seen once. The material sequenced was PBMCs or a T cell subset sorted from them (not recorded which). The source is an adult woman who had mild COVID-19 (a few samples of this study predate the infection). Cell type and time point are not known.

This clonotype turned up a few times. The chain's CDR3 is CASSQEWSGVSYEQYF. Written as DNA, the CDR3 is TGCGCCAGCAGCCAAGAATGGTCTGGGGTCTCCTACGAGCAGTACTTC. The chain carries TRBV4-3 and TRBJ2-7, with D unresolved. V was trimmed by 0 bases and J by 0 bases, leaving 12 bases between them. The germline CDR1 and CDR2 sequences are LGHNA and YSLEER. The CDR3 is made up of 16 amino acids.

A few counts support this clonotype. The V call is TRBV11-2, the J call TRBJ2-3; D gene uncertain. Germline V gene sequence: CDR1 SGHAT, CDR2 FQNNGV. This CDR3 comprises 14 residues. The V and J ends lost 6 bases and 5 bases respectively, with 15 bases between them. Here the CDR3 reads CASRGVVTQDTQYF. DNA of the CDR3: TGTGCCAGCAGGGGCGTGGTAACACAAGATACGCAGTATTTT.

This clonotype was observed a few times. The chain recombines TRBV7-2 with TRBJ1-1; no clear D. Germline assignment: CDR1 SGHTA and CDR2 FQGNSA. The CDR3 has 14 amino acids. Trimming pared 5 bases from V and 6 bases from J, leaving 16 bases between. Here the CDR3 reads CASSPLVVGAEAFF. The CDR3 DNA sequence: TGTGCCAGCAGCCCCCTAGTGGTCGGCGCTGAAGCTTTCTTT.

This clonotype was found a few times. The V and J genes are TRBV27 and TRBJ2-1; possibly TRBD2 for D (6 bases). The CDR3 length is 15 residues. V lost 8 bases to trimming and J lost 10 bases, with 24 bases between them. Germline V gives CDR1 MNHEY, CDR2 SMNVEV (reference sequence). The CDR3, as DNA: TGTGCCAGCTCCTACCTTGCCGGGGAGGAAGGGGAGCAGTTCTTC. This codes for CASSYLAGEEGEQFF.

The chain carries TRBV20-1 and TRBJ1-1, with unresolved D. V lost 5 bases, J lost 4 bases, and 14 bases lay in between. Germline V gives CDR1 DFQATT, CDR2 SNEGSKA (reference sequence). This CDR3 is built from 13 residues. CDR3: CSAGPGGGTEAFF. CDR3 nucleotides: TGCAGTGCTGGCCCGGGCGGTGGCACTGAAGCTTTCTTT.

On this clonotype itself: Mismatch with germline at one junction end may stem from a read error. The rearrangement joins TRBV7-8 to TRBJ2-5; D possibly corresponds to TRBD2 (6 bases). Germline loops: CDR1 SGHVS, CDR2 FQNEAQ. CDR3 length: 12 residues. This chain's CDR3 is CASSPGGDHRNF. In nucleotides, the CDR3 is TGTGCCAGCAGCCCAGGAGGGGACCATCGGAACTTC. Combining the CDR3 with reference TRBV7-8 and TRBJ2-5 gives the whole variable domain GAGVSQSPRYKVAKRGQDVALRCDPISGHVSLFWYQQALGQGPEFLTYFQNEAQLDKSGLPSDRFFAERPEGSVSTLKIQRTQQEDSAVYLCASSPGGDHRNFGPGTRLLVL.

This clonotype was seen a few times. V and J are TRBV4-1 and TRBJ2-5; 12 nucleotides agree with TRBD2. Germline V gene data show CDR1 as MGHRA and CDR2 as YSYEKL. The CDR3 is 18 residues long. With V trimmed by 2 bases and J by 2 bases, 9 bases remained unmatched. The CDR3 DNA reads TGCGCCAGCAGCCAATCCACGATGACTAGCGGGGGACAAGAGACCCAGTACTTC. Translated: CASSQSTMTSGGQETQYF.

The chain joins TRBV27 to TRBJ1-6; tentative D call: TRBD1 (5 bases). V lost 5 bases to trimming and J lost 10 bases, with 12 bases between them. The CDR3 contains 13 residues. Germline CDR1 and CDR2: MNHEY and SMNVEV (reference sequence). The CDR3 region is CASSPRGTSPLHF. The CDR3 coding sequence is TGTGCCAGCAGTCCCCGGGGGACGTCACCCCTCCACTTT.

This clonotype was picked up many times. CDR3 amino acids: CASSPSAGIYNEQFF. CDR3 DNA sequence: TGTGCCAGCAGCCCTTCGGCTGGGATTTACAATGAGCAGTTCTTC. The rearrangement links TRBV3-1 to TRBJ2-1; D call uncertain. The CDR3 covers 15 residues. Trimming removed 4 bases from V and 4 bases from J, with 14 bases in between. Germline V CDR1 and CDR2: LGHDT, YNNKEL (reference sequence).

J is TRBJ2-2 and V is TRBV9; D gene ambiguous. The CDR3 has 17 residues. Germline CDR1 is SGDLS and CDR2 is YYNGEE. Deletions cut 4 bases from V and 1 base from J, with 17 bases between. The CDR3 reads CASSLPAARKNTGELFF. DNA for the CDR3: TGTGCCAGCAGCCTACCCGCCGCGAGAAAGAACACCGGGGAGCTGTTTTTT.

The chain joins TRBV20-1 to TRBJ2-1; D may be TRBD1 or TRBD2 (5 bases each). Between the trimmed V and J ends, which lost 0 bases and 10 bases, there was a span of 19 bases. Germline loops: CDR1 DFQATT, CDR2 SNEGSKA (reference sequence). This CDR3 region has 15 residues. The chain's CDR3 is CSARDTGRPPWEQFF. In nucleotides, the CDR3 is TGCAGTGCTAGAGATACGGGGCGGCCCCCTTGGGAGCAGTTCTTC.

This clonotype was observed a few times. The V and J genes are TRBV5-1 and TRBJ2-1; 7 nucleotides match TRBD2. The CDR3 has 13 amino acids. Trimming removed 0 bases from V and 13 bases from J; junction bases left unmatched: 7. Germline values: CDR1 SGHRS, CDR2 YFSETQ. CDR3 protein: CASSLASGASQFF. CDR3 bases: TGCGCCAGCAGCTTGGCCAGCGGGGCGAGTCAGTTCTTC.

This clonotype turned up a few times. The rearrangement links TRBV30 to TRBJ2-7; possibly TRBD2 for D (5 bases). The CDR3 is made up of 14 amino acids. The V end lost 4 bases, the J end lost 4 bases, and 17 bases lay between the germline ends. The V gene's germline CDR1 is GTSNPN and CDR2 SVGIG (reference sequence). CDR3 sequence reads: CAWIPRGANYEQYF. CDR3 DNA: TGTGCCTGGATCCCTCGGGGTGCGAATTACGAGCAGTACTTC.

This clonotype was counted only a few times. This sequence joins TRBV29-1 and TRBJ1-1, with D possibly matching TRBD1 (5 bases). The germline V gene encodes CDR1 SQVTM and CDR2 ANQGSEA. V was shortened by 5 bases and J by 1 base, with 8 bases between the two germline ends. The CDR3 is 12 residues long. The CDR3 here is CSVIQENTEAFF. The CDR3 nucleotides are TGCAGCGTTATACAGGAGAACACTGAAGCTTTCTTT.

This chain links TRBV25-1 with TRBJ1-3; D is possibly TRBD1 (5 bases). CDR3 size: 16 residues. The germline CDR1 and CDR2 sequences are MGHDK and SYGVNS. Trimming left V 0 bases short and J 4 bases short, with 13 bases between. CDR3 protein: CASSEYRGGPGNTIYF. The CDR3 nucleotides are TGTGCCAGCAGTGAATATAGGGGTGGACCGGGAAACACCATATATTTT.

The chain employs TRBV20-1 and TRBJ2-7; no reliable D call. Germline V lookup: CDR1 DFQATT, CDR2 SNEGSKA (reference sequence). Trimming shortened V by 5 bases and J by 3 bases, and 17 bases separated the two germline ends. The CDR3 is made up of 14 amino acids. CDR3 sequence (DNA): TGCAGTGCTGGGGTCCGGACGAGTCGCTACGAGCAGTACTTC. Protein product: CSAGVRTSRYEQYF.

The CDR3 nucleotides read TGCAGTGCTAGAGATCCGGGACAAGGGATTAGCGGCTACACCTTC. Translating it yields CSARDPGQGISGYTF. This rearrangement joins TRBV20-1 to TRBJ1-2, with a possible D match to TRBD1 (6 bases). Looked up from germline, CDR1 is DFQATT and CDR2 is SNEGSKA (reference sequence). The V gene lost 0 bases and the J gene lost 8 bases, with 19 bases spanning the gap. There are 15 residues in the CDR3.

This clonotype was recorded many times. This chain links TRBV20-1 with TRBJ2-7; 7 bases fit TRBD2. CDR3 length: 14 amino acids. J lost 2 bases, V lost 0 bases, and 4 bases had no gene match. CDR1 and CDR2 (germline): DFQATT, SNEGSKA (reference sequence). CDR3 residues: CSAREGREPYEQYF. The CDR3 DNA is TGCAGTGCTAGAGAGGGGCGGGAGCCCTACGAGCAGTACTTC.

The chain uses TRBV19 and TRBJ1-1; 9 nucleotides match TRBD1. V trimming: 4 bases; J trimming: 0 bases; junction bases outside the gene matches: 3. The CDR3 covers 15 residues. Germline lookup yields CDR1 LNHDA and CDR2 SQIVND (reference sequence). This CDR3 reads CASSKGDRVNTEAFF. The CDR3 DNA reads TGTGCCAGTAGTAAAGGGGACAGGGTGAACACTGAAGCTTTCTTT.

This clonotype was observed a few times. The chain's CDR3 is CASSQVPGAAKNIQYF. CDR3 DNA sequence: TGCGCCAGCAGCCAAGTTCCGGGGGCTGCCAAAAACATTCAGTACTTC. V gene TRBV4-1 combines with J gene TRBJ2-4, with D tentatively TRBD1 or TRBD2 (6 bases each). This CDR3 has 16 residues. Trimming cost V 1 base and J 1 base, with 11 bases left between them. Germline V CDR1 and CDR2: MGHRA, YSYEKL.

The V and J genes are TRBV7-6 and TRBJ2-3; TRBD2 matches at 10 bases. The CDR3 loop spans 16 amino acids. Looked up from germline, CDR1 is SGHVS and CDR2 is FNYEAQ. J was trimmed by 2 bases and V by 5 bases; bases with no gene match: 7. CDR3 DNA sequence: TGTGCCAGCAGCGACTCTAGCGGGAGTTACACAGATACGCAGTATTTT. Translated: CASSDSSGSYTDTQYF. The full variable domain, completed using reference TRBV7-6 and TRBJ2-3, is GAGVSQSPRYKVTKRGQDVALRCDPISGHVSLYWYRQALGQGPEFLTYFNYEAQQDKSGLPNDRFSAERPEGSISTLTIQRTEQRDSAMYRCASSDSSGSYTDTQYFGPGTRLTVL.

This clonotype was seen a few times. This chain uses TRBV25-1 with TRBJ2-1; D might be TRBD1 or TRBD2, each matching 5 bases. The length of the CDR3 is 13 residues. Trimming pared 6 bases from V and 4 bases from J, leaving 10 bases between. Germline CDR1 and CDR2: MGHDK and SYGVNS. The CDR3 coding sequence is TGTGCCAGCAGGGGTTGGGGGTACAATGAGCAGTTCTTC. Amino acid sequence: CASRGWGYNEQFF.

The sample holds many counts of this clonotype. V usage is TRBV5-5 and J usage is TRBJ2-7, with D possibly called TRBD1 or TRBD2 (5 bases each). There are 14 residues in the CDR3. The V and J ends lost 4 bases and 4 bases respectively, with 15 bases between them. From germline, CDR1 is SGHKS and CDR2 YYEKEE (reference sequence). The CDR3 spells CASSVPGTGYEQYF. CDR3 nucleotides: TGTGCCAGCAGCGTACCCGGGACGGGTTACGAGCAGTACTTC.

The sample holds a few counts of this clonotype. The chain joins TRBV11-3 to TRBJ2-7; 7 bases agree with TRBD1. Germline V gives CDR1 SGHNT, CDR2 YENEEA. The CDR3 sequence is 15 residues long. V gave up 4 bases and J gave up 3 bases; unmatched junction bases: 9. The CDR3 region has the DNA TGTGCCAGCAGCTCGACAGGGAATGGGGACTACGAGCAGTACTTC. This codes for CASSSTGNGDYEQYF.

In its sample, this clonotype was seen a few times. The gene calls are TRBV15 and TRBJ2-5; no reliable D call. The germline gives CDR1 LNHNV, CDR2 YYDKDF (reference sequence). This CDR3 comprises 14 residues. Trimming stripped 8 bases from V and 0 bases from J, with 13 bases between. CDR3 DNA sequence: TGTGCCACCGGGATATCACGGAACCAAGAGACCCAGTACTTC. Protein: CATGISRNQETQYF.

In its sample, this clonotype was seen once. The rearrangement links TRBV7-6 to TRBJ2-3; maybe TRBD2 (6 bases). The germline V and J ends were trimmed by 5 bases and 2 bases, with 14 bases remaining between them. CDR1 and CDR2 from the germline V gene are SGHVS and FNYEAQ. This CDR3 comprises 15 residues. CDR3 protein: CASSRDGSSTDTQYF. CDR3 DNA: TGTGCCAGCAGCCGCGACGGGAGCTCCACAGATACGCAGTATTTT.

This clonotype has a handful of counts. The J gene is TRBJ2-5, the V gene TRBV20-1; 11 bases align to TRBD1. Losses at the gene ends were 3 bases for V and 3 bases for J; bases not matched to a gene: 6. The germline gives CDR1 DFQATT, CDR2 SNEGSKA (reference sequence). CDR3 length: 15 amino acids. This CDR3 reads CSASPGTGGEETQYF. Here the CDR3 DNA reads TGCAGTGCTAGCCCCGGGACAGGGGGGGAAGAGACCCAGTACTTC.

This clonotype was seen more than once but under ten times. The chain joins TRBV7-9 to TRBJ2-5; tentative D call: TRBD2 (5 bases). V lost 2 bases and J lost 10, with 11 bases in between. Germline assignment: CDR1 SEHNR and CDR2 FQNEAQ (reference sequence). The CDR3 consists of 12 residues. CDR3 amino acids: CASSLMSEGQYF. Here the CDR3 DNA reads TGTGCCAGCAGCTTAATGTCAGAGGGCCAGTACTTC.

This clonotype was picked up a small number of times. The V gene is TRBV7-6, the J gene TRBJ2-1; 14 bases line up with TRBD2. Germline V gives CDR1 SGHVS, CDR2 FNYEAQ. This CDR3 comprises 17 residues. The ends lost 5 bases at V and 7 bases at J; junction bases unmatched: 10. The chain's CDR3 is CASSQGTSGGAQNEQFF. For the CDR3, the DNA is TGTGCCAGCAGCCAGGGGACTAGCGGGGGCGCCCAAAATGAGCAGTTCTTC.

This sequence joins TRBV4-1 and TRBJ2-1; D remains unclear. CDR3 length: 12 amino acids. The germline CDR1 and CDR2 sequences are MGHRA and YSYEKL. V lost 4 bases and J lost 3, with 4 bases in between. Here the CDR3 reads CASSRIYNEQFF. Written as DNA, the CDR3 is TGCGCCAGCAGCCGAATCTACAATGAGCAGTTCTTC.